These T cell receptor beta chains were read from a single sample in a study of response to subunit inactivated influenza vaccine. TCRdb reprocessed the RT-PCR reads via MiXCR and lists one record per CDR3 protein. Here the sample spans 300,000 to 350,000 distinct CDR3 sequences, about 20% being singletons. The sequenced sample was PBMCs from blood, obtained 21 months after vaccination. The receptors come from a man in his fifties or sixties who received an inactivated influenza vaccine. The CDR3 runs from the conserved cysteine through the conserved F or W. Fields, in order: J gene, clone size, V gene, D gene, CDR3 protein, CDR3 DNA. D genes are given only for firm matches. The size field is filled for only some rows; it gives once, few, many or a size class.

TRBJ2-1 | NA | TRBV20-1 | TRBD1 | CSALTGYPNEQFF | TGCAGTGCTTTGACAGGGTACCCCAATGAGCAGTTCTTC
TRBJ2-1 | NA | TRBV5-1 | NA | CASSSDYFYNEQFF | TGCGCCAGCAGCTCCGATTATTTCTACAATGAGCAGTTCTTC
TRBJ1-5 | few | TRBV2 | TRBD1 | CASRREGAANQPQHF | TGTGCCAGCAGGAGGGAGGGGGCGGCCAATCAGCCCCAGCATTTT
TRBJ2-7 | NA | TRBV28 | TRBD1 | CASSLGGQGSYEQYF | TGTGCCAGCAGTCTGGGGGGACAGGGATCCTACGAGCAGTACTTC
TRBJ2-5 | many | TRBV4-1 | TRBD2 | CASSQGLAEETQYF | TGCGCCAGCAGCCAAGGACTAGCGGAAGAGACCCAGTACTTC
TRBJ2-7 | few | TRBV7-9 | NA | CASSLERQGPYEQYF | TGTGCCAGCAGCTTAGAACGGCAGGGTCCCTACGAGCAGTACTTC
TRBJ1-5 | NA | TRBV18 | NA | CASSDTYYQPQHF | TGTGCCAGCTCAGACACGTATTATCAGCCCCAGCATTTT
TRBJ2-1 | few | TRBV12-3/TRBV12-4 | TRBD2 | CASSHSGGYYNEQFF | TGTGCCAGCAGTCACAGCGGGGGATACTACAATGAGCAGTTCTTC
TRBJ2-6 | NA | TRBV21-1 | NA | CASSKTSGANVLTF | TGTGCCAGCAGCAAGACGTCTGGGGCCAACGTCCTGACTTTC
TRBJ2-5 | NA | TRBV10-3 | NA | CAIRETVLQETQYF | TGTGCCATCAGGGAGACCGTACTCCAAGAGACCCAGTACTTC
TRBJ1-5 | many | TRBV4-3 | TRBD1 | CASSPQTGGGQPQHF | TGCGCCAGCAGCCCTCAGACAGGGGGTGGTCAGCCCCAGCATTTT
TRBJ2-7 | few | TRBV5-6 | TRBD1 | CASSLDRGLSYEQYF | TGTGCCAGCAGCTTGGACAGGGGTCTATCCTACGAGCAGTACTTC
TRBJ2-7 | NA | TRBV10-3 | NA | CAISVGSSGYEQYF | TGTGCCATCAGTGTCGGGAGCTCCGGGTACGAGCAGTACTTC
TRBJ1-1 | many | TRBV20-1 | NA | CSPNRDMNTEAFF | TGCAGCCCCAATCGGGACATGAACACTGAAGCTTTCTTT
TRBJ2-3 | few | TRBV5-8 | NA | CASSHRQYGADTQYF | TGTGCCAGCAGCCACCGACAGTATGGCGCAGATACGCAGTATTTT
TRBJ1-1 | many | TRBV10-1 | NA | CASSRSRASAEAFF | TGCGCCAGCAGTCGGAGCAGGGCGAGCGCTGAAGCTTTCTTT
TRBJ1-5 | few | TRBV20-1 | NA | CSAKRSSDRGQPQHF | TGCAGTGCAAAGAGATCCTCGGACAGAGGTCAGCCCCAGCATTTT
TRBJ1-2 | NA | TRBV6-6 | NA | CASRRQDYGYTF | TGTGCCAGCAGACGACAGGACTATGGCTACACCTTC
TRBJ1-2 | NA | TRBV5-1 | NA | CASSSGAPGGYTF | TGCGCCAGCAGCTCCGGGGCCCCGGGAGGCTACACCTTC
TRBJ1-5 | NA | TRBV6-1 | TRBD1 | CASSITIDRVQHF | TGTGCCAGCAGCATTACGATAGACAGGGTCCAGCATTTT
TRBJ1-6 | few | TRBV4-3 | TRBD1 | CASSQGGQGLNSPLHF | TGCGCCAGCAGCCAAGGGGGACAGGGACTTAATTCACCCCTCCACTTT
TRBJ2-5 | NA | TRBV12-3/TRBV12-4 | NA | CASSYRGAETQYF | TGTGCCAGCAGCTACCGAGGGGCAGAGACCCAGTACTTC
TRBJ2-7 | NA | TRBV2 | NA | CASKGRWSYEQYF | TGTGCCAGCAAAGGCAGGTGGTCCTACGAGCAGTACTTC
TRBJ1-5 | NA | TRBV11-2 | NA | CASSLDLMGREPQHF | TGTGCCAGCAGCTTAGATCTTATGGGGCGGGAGCCCCAGCATTTT
TRBJ1-3 | few | TRBV4-2 | NA | CASSQDMSGNTIYF | TGTGCCAGCAGCCAAGATATGTCCGGAAACACCATATATTTT
TRBJ1-2 | NA | TRBV28 | NA | CASSQTQGNYGYTF | TGTGCCAGCAGTCAAACCCAGGGCAACTATGGCTACACCTTC
TRBJ2-5 | NA | TRBV12-3/TRBV12-4 | NA | CASSPTGQIGETQYF | TGTGCCAGCAGTCCGACGGGACAAATTGGAGAGACCCAGTACTTC
TRBJ1-3 | many | TRBV28 | TRBD1 | CAAGGQPRNTIYF | TGTGCCGCAGGGGGACAGCCTCGAAACACCATATATTTT
TRBJ1-6 | many | TRBV12-3/TRBV12-4 | NA | CASSFEIFGGNSPLHF | TGTGCCAGCAGTTTCGAGATATTCGGGGGAAATTCACCCCTCCACTTT
TRBJ1-2 | many | TRBV12-3/TRBV12-4 | NA | CASSPNRRYGYTF | TGTGCCAGCAGTCCCAACAGGCGCTATGGCTACACCTTC
TRBJ2-7 | NA | TRBV11-2 | TRBD2 | CASSFVAGRSYEQYF | TGTGCCAGCAGCTTCGTAGCGGGCCGCTCCTACGAGCAGTACTTC
TRBJ1-1 | NA | TRBV29-1 | NA | CSVGRDRRSDTEAFF | TGCAGCGTGGGTCGCGACAGAAGGTCGGACACTGAAGCTTTCTTT
TRBJ1-5 | few | TRBV6-1 | NA | CASSEVVNQPQHF | TGTGCCAGCAGTGAAGTGGTCAATCAGCCCCAGCATTTT
TRBJ2-1 | NA | TRBV12-3/TRBV12-4 | TRBD2 | CASSPGLAGGPDNEQFF | TGTGCCAGCAGTCCTGGACTAGCGGGAGGTCCAGACAATGAGCAGTTCTTC
TRBJ2-1 | NA | TRBV10-3 | TRBD2 | CAISESSGGYNEQFF | TGTGCCATCAGTGAGTCCTCGGGGGGTTACAATGAGCAGTTCTTC
TRBJ1-5 | many | TRBV12-3/TRBV12-4 | NA | CARGTGINQPQHF | TGTGCCCGGGGCACCGGGATCAATCAGCCCCAGCATTTT
TRBJ2-1 | NA | TRBV12-3/TRBV12-4 | TRBD2 | CASSWDGLAGSNEQFF | TGTGCCAGCAGCTGGGACGGACTAGCGGGGTCCAATGAGCAGTTCTTC
TRBJ2-3 | few | TRBV18 | TRBD2 | CASSPVVRGGSPLSDTQYF | TGTGCCAGCTCACCGGTGGTTCGAGGCGGGAGCCCCTTATCAGATACGCAGTATTTT
TRBJ1-6 | NA | TRBV11-2 | NA | CASSAQVRRGAFLHF | TGTGCCAGCAGCGCCCAGGTGAGGAGGGGAGCCTTCCTCCACTTT
TRBJ2-4 | NA | TRBV6-5 | TRBD2 | CASSYGHGGGAKNIQYF | TGTGCCAGCAGTTACGGTCACGGGGGGGGAGCCAAAAACATTCAGTACTTC
TRBJ2-1 | NA | TRBV18 | TRBD1 | CASSRGQGSSYNEQFF | TGTGCCAGCTCACGGGGACAGGGAAGCTCCTACAATGAGCAGTTCTTC
TRBJ2-7 | few | TRBV20-1 | TRBD2 | CSARFGLAGIYEQYF | TGCAGTGCTAGATTCGGGCTAGCGGGGATCTACGAGCAGTACTTC
TRBJ2-2 | few | TRBV4-1 | NA | CASSQGQVNTGELFF | TGCGCCAGCAGCCAAGGGCAGGTGAACACCGGGGAGCTGTTTTTT
TRBJ2-7 | NA | TRBV13 | NA | CASSLGQPAYEQYF | TGTGCCAGCAGCTTAGGGCAGCCAGCCTACGAGCAGTACTTC
TRBJ2-3 | NA | TRBV19 | NA | CASSIFGSTDTQYF | TGTGCCAGTAGTATCTTTGGCAGCACAGATACGCAGTATTTT
TRBJ1-1 | NA | TRBV6-2/TRBV6-3 | TRBD1 | CASSPPTGSGFF | TGTGCCAGCAGCCCCCCGACAGGGTCGGGTTTCTTT
TRBJ1-5 | once | TRBV6-2/TRBV6-3 | TRBD1 | CASSPVPRGLLGNQPQHF | TGTGCCAGCAGCCCCGTCCCCAGGGGGCTTTTAGGCAATCAGCCCCAGCATTTT
TRBJ1-5 | NA | TRBV7-2 | NA | CASSPTGRSDQPQHF | TGTGCCAGCAGCCCTACGGGGAGGTCCGATCAGCCCCAGCATTTT
TRBJ1-4 | few | TRBV29-1 | NA | CSVWRGSNEKLFF | TGCAGCGTCTGGAGGGGATCTAATGAAAAACTGTTTTTT